This note documents a single T cell receptor beta chain sequence. Its antigen remains undetermined. No quality values exist for individual bases; no much larger clone is one base distant. The protocol used for the library was the immunoSEQ multiplex PCR assay. The multiplex PCR relied on a mix of 60 forward primers for TCR Vbeta segments and 13 reverse primers for TCR Jbeta segments. Amplification of the CDR3 region of rearranged TCR beta genes was performed with a multiplex PCR assay on genomic DNA. On the Illumina HiSeq System, the amplified TCR beta libraries were sequenced as 87-base-pair reads. The published analysis was carried out like this. A later analysis counted around 72 million unique TCR beta chains across the 500 to 850 repertoires, and about 10 million of these chains were shared by at least two donors. Raw reads were error-corrected and collapsed into unique sequences with a nearest-neighbor algorithm that merged closely related sequences to remove PCR and sequencing errors. Alignment of CDR3 sequences to IMGT reference sequences was used to assign V, D and J gene segments. Each retained sequence needed at least a six-nucleotide match to both a V gene segment and a J gene segment. A rearrangement was called productive if the CDR3 had no stop codons and remained in frame with V and J, and every other rearrangement was called non-productive. Following IMGT convention, CDR3 was defined as the stretch from the second conserved V-encoded cysteine up to the conserved J-encoded phenylalanine. Sequences without an unambiguous match to a single V gene segment were excluded from the earlier analysis of several hundred of the donors. In an earlier analysis of some 590 of the donors, a V segment was called functional when productive rearrangements were above 56.7%, and segregating when the standard deviation between donors exceeded 5%. A statistical classification framework was built for diagnosing cytomegalovirus status from the catalog of TCR beta chain sequences. A later analysis assigned V and J genes by comparing TCR nucleotide sequences with IMGT/GENE-DB human TR gene sequences. A later analysis assigned CDR3 sequences and most-parsimonious VDJ recombination scenarios with the TCRdist pipeline. A later analysis defined each TCR beta chain by its CDR3 amino acid sequence plus V-gene family, and excluded reads lacking a unique V-gene family. As a way to deal with suspected cross-contamination and a sequencing artifact, a later analysis dropped roughly 600 nucleotide sequences that were highly shared and had low generation probability. In a later analysis, a clonal expansion index for each public chain was calculated from normalized within-repertoire ranks of inferred template counts. A later analysis computed generation probabilities with a VDJ recombination model fitted to out-of-frame rearrangements, and checked the results against IGoR. In a later analysis, TCR-TCR, TCR-HLA and TCR-CMV co-occurrence was scored with hypergeometric tests, and a repertoire-size bias correction was applied to TCR pairs. To estimate false discovery rates, a later analysis permuted the HLA or CMV assignments 20 times. In a later analysis, co-occurring TCRs were grouped using DBSCAN, with TCRdist sequence similarity added in when clustering inside HLA-allele-positive subsets. Co-occurrence clustering excluded repertoires with fewer than 30,000 or more than 120,000 public chains, plus five with anomalous nucleotide sharing. TCRdb stores this immuneACCESS table with in-frame sequences only. Part of the clones is absent; in the studies checked, under half of the shortfall reflects unresolved V genes, and no reason is known for the rest. The D gene and trimming were derived from the DNA, and the V and J assignments and clone size from that table. The sample table records more than 65,000 clones; around 80% of these occur just once. The ten largest make up roughly 2% of the sample.

The sample originates from a study of cytomegalovirus exposure and HLA in healthy donors (TCRdb year 2017). About the investigation overall: An earlier analysis of a few hundred of the donors reported approximately 280 Gb of sequence data and some 110 million unique TCR beta sequences obtained from around 180 million T cells. Of the 350 to 400 genotyped donors, roughly 85% fell in the genetic ancestry cluster associated with self-reported Caucasian donors. Because of strong linkage in the cohort, roughly five DR-DQ haplotypes were treated as single units for association and clustering. To predict cytomegalovirus infection status, the study combined high-throughput TCR immunosequencing, statistical association of individual TCRs with disease status, and machine learning. Donor age, sex, ethnicity and CMV serostatus were compiled together with the repertoire data. Among about 370 genotyped donors of the cohort, an average of around 250,000 unique TCR beta nucleotide sequences was sequenced per donor, of which about 18% were non-productive. All discovery cohort repertoires had been generated on a single sequencing platform. In addition to the first cohort of 500 to 850 subjects, a separate validation cohort of over 90 different subjects was used. A later analysis re-analyzed previously published TCR beta repertoires from 666 donors and added high-resolution HLA genotyping to study TCR occurrence patterns. HLA typing covered class I and class II loci at four-digit resolution. In an earlier analysis of about 590 of the donors, high-throughput TCR beta sequencing was used to judge whether each TCR beta V gene segment behaved as functional or pseudogenic. Typing coverage differed by locus: A, B, C, DRB1 and DQB1 were typed in about 620-630 donors, DQA1 in about 500, DPA1 in approximately 600, and DPB1 in just under 490. In a later genetic analysis, genome-wide SNP genotypes for about 65% of the roughly 670 donors were used, and that subset was treated as a discovery cohort. The study was designed to test whether signatures of past pathogen exposure could be identified by cataloging public T cell receptors. The later analysis used no new phenotypic data to find candidate immune exposures, relying instead on TCR beta sequences and their occurrence across donors. An early release that covered some 640 HLA-typed donors contained approximately 300 gigabases of sequencing data and 70 million to 100 million unique TCR sequences. Using immunosequencing, the study profiled T cell repertoires from around 680 subjects and related those repertoires to cytomegalovirus serostatus. Broader findings and caveats from the paper: In a later analysis, several top co-occurrence clusters were reported to appear linked to parvovirus B19, influenza, CMV and Epstein-Barr virus. The authors suggested that the approach could potentially be generalized to other disease states and immunological phenotypes. The classifier was reported to diagnose cytomegalovirus status with high specificity and sensitivity in both the original and validation cohorts. In a later genetic analysis, a missense DCLRE1C variant was associated with V-gene and J-gene trimming of TCR beta chains, and the association was replicated in an independent cohort. When HLA alleles, especially DR and DQ, strongly co-occurred, attributing TCR associations to individual alleles was difficult. While some public TCRs were present in many individuals, most TCR sequences turned up only very rarely across donors. Three of the identified cytomegalovirus-associated TCR beta chains were confirmed in vitro to be specific for cytomegalovirus antigens. The study gave a list of some 150 TCR beta chains associated with cytomegalovirus. Presence/absence analyses assumed roughly uniform sequencing depth across donors, an assumption that may not hold. A later analysis found that HLA-associated TCR beta chains were more clonally expanded and had lower generation probabilities than equally common non-associated chains. According to a later genetic analysis, donors in an Asian-associated ancestry cluster had fewer N-insertions in productive TCRs than the approximately 630-donor mean. In a later analysis, TCR association rates were found to vary across HLA loci, with the most associated TCRs seen for DRB1 alleles and the fewest for HLA-C alleles. A later analysis associated 15,000 to 20,000 TCR beta sequences with specific HLA alleles at a false discovery rate of 0.05. CMV serostatus was the only immune exposure information available for the cohort. According to a later analysis, most CMV-associated TCR beta chains appeared to be HLA-restricted, and the HLA associations seemed to be driven largely by CMV exposure. A cluster of highly shared sequence variants was judged likely to represent a technical artifact of the sequencing pipeline. Because HLA typing was missing for some donors at each locus, association tests included only the typed subset. An earlier analysis of 450 to 750 of the donors showed that most TCR beta V segments appeared in productive rearrangements either about 87% or about 30% of the time, which broadly matched IMGT annotations. The cohort was sequenced for TCR beta chains only, and without alpha or paired-chain data the features that could be detected were limited. Correlated functional status among segregating V segments might reflect linkage disequilibrium, but an unknown experimental factor could not be ruled out. A further reported finding was that TCR beta sequences accurately predicted the HLA-A and HLA-B alleles for most subjects in the first cohort. Around 16 rarely observed V segments, including chromosome 9 orphons, were excluded from the earlier analysis of a few hundred of the donors because counts were too low.

The cohort consisted of 650 to 700 healthy bone marrow donors. At the time of sampling, all cohort members were nominally healthy, though unrecorded immune exposures were likely present. The donor tested CMV seronegative and was one of the 352 seronegative cohort members. Every donor gave a peripheral blood sample, and the peripheral blood mononuclear cells from that sample were used for TCR beta sequencing. Genomic DNA was extracted from the blood cell samples with the Qiagen DNeasy Blood Extraction Kit. The sequencing sample was made of PBMCs. This TCR derives from a man between 18 and 35 years old in good health and CMV-seronegative.

The CDR3 reads as follows: CASSSERGSSNEQFF. The base sequence is TGTGCCAGCAGTTCCGAGCGGGGGAGCTCCAATGAGCAGTTCTTC. The chain employs TRBV6-1 and TRBJ2-1; 8 bases in between match TRBD2. Trimming takes 5 bases off V and 6 bases off J; junction bases not matched to a gene: 9. The germline V gene sets CDR1 to MNHNS and CDR2 to SASEGT. The CDR3 contains 15 residues, cysteine and phenylalanine counted. Only the CDR3 DNA is retained, 45 bases long and in frame from the first base.